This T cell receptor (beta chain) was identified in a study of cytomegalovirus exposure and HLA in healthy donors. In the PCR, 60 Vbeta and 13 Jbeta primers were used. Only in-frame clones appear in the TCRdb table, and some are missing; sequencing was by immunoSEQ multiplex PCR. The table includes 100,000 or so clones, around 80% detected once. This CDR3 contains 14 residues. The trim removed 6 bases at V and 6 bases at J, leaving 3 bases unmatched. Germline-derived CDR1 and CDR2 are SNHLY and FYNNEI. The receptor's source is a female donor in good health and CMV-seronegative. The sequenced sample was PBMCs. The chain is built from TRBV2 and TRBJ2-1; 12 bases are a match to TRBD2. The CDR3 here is CASSPSGGANEQFF. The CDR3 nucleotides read TGTGCCAGCAGCCCTAGCGGGGGGGCCAATGAGCAGTTCTTC.